The entry below gives a single T cell receptor beta chain sequence along with its context. This specimen comes from a study of T cell responses to AZD1222 COVID-19 vaccine. Method: immunoSEQ multiplex PCR; TCRdb's copy keeps in-frame clones and lacks some. The sample carries 140,000 to 150,000 clones, 88% recorded once. The input for sequencing was peripheral blood, taken 28 days after the second dose of the MenACWY control vaccine. The source of this sequence is an adult who received the MenACWY meningococcal vaccine as a control.

This CDR3 is CASSPLRTGSDEQYF. The CDR3 DNA reads TGTGCCAGCAGTCCCCTTCGGACAGGGTCGGACGAGCAGTACTTC. The rearrangement joins TRBV6-5 to TRBJ2-7; 8 positions agree with TRBD1. V shed 5 bases, J shed 5 bases, and the junction held 11 bases outside the gene matches. The germline V gene has CDR1 MNHEY and CDR2 SVGAGI. The CDR3 consists of 15 residues.